This TCR beta chain was documented in a study of T-cell reconstitution after alpha-beta-depleted transplantation in children. Overall study findings and caveats: Several hundred graft clones that had expanded were reportedly the source of alpha-beta T cells about two months after transplant.

Concerning this clonotype: Its antigen is undetermined.

Germline V gives CDR1 MDHEN, CDR2 SYDVKM. This CDR3 has 14 residues. The V and J ends lost 6 bases and 7 bases, in that order; junction bases with no gene match: 6. Unique molecular identifiers were built into the TCRbeta library. TCRdb fed the PCR reads into MiXCR, producing one record per CDR3 protein. The table has hundreds of thousands of distinct CDR3 sequences, around 13% seen once. This receptor was obtained from a male patient aged 10 to 17 who had a stem cell transplant for acute myeloid leukemia, so the T cells may come from the graft donor. This rearrangement joins TRBV28 to TRBJ2-1, with 10 bases lining up with TRBD1. Source: PBMCs, mostly from graft donor cells, taken 360 days after TCRalphabeta/CD19-depleted stem cell transplant. CDR3 sequence: CASRPRDRGNEQFF. CDR3 coding DNA: TGTGCCAGCAGGCCCCGGGACAGGGGAAATGAGCAGTTCTTC. The full variable domain, with the rest looked up from reference TRBV28 and TRBJ2-1, is DVKVTQSSRYLVKRTGEKVFLECVQDMDHENMFWYRQDPGLGLRLIYFSYDVKMKEKGDIPEGYSVSREKKERFSLILESASTNQTSMYLCASRPRDRGNEQFFGPGTRLTVL.